The rows below give T cell receptor beta chains drawn from one sample of a study of blood T cell repertoires in COVID-19. Data came from immunoSEQ multiplex PCR; TCRdb stores just in-frame clones and leaves some out. The repertoire holds fewer than 70,000 clones, with approximately 92% as singletons. Specimen: peripheral blood. The receptor source for this set is a man between 50 and 59 years old with active COVID-19. Both conserved end residues are part of each CDR3. The D gene is left open where the match is weak. Not every row has a clone size; where given, it reads once, few, many or a size class.

clone size | J gene | V gene | D gene | CDR3 protein | CDR3 DNA
- | TRBJ1-2 | TRBV30 | - | CAWGGGGGYTF | TGTGCCTGGGGGGGAGGGGGTGGCTACACCTTC
few | TRBJ1-2 | TRBV14 | TRBD1 | CASSQLGQGLKGYTF | TGTGCCAGCAGCCAACTGGGACAGGGGCTAAAAGGCTACACCTTC
- | TRBJ1-2 | TRBV3-1/TRBV3-2 | - | CASSQEGEGGGYTF | TGTGCCAGCAGCCAAGAAGGGGAGGGCGGGGGCTACACCTTC
- | TRBJ2-5 | TRBV4-1 | TRBD2 | CASSPQGIAGGRDTQYF | TGCGCCAGCAGCCCCCAAGGGATAGCGGGGGGAAGGGACACCCAGTACTTC
- | TRBJ2-1 | TRBV12-5 | - | CASATQYTSYNEQFF | TGTGCTAGTGCTACACAGTATACCTCCTACAATGAGCAGTTCTTC
few | TRBJ2-7 | TRBV7-8 | TRBD1 | CASSRVRDRGINEQYF | TGTGCCAGCAGCCGGGTACGGGACAGGGGAATCAACGAGCAGTACTTC
few | TRBJ1-2 | TRBV4-1 | - | CASSQVNPRVYGYTF | TGCGCCAGCAGCCAAGTGAACCCTCGGGTCTATGGCTACACCTTC
- | TRBJ2-7 | TRBV11-2 | - | CASRPLQGWAYEQYF | TGTGCCAGCAGACCCTTGCAGGGGTGGGCATACGAGCAGTACTTC
once | TRBJ2-3 | TRBV9 | - | CASSVTDNFTDTQYF | TGTGCCAGCAGCGTTACGGACAATTTCACAGATACGCAGTATTTT
- | TRBJ1-4 | TRBV18 | - | CASSNEDTANEKLFF | TGTGCCAGCTCAAATGAGGACACAGCTAATGAAAAACTGTTTTTT
once | TRBJ1-1 | TRBV7-8 | TRBD1 | CASSFATRGLNTEAFF | TGTGCCAGCAGCTTTGCAACCAGGGGGTTGAACACTGAAGCTTTCTTT
once | TRBJ1-2 | TRBV5-5 | - | CASSFGGVGLNYGYTF | TGTGCCAGCAGCTTTGGAGGAGTAGGCCTTAACTATGGCTACACCTTC
- | TRBJ1-5 | TRBV19 | TRBD1 | CASSMGGTAANQPQHF | TGTGCCAGTAGTATGGGCGGGACAGCCGCTAATCAGCCCCAGCATTTT
- | TRBJ1-6 | TRBV7-9 | - | CASSLSFTGKGSPLHF | TGTGCCAGCAGCTTATCCTTTACAGGGAAAGGATCACCCCTCCACTTT
once | TRBJ1-2 | TRBV2 | - | CATRGAASPNYGYTF | TGTGCCACCCGGGGGGCCGCGTCCCCTAACTATGGCTACACCTTC
- | TRBJ1-6 | TRBV2 | - | CASSEARVSPLHF | TGTGCCAGCAGTGAAGCTCGGGTTTCACCCCTCCACTTT